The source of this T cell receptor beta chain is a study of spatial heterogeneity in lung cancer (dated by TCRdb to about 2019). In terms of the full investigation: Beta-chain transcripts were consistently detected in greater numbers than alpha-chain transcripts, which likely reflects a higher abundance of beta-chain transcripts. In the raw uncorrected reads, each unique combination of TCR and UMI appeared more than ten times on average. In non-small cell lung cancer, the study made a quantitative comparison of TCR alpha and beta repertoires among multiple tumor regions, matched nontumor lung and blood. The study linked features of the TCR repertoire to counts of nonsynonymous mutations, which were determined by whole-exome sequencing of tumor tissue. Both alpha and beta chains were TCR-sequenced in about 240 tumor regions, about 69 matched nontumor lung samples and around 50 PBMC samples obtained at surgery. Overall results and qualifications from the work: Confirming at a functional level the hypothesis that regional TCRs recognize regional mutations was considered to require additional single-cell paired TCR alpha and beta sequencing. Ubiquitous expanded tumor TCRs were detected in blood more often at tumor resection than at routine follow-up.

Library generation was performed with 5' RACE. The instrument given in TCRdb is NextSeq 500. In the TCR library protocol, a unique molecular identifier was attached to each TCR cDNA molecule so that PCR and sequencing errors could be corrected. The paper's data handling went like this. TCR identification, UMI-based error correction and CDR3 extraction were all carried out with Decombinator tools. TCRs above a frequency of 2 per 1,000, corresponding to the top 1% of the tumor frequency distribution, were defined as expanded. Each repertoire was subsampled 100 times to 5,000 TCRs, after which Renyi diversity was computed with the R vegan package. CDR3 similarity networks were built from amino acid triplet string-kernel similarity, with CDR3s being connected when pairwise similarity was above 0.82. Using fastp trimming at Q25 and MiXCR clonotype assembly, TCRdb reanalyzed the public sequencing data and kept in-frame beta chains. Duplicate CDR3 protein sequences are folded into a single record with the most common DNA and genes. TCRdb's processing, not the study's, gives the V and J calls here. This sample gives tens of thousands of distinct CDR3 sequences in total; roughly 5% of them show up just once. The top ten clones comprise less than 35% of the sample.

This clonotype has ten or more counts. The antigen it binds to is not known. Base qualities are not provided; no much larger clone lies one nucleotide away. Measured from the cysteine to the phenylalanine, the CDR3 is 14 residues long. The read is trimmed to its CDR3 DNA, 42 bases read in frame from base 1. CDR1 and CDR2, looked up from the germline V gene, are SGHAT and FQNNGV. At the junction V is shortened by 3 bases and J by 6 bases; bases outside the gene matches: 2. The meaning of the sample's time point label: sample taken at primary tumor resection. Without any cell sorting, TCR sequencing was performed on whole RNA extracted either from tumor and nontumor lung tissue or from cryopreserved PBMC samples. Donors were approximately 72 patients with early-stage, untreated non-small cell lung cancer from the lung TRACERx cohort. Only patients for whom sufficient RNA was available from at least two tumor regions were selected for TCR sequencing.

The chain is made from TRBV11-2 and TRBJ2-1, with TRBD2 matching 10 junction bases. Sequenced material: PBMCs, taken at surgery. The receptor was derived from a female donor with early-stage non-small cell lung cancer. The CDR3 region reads CASSFGLAVNEQFF. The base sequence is TGTGCCAGCAGCTTCGGACTAGCGGTCAATGAGCAGTTCTTC.